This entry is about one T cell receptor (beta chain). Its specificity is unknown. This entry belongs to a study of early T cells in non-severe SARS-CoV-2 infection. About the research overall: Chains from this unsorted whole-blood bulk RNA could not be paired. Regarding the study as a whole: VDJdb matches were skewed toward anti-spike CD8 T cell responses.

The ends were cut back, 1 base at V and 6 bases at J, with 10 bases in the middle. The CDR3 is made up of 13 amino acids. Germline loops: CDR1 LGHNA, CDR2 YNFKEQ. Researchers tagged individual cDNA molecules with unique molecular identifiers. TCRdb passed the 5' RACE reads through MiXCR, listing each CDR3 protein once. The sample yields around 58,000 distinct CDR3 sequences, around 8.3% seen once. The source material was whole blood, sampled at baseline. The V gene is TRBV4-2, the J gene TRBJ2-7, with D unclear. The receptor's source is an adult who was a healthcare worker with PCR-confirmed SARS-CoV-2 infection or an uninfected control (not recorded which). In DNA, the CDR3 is TGTGCCAGCAGCCAAGCTTCAGGCCTCGAGCAGTACTTC. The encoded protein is CASSQASGLEQYF.